The 10 T cell receptor beta chains reported below all come from one sample, sequenced in a study of cytomegalovirus exposure and HLA in healthy donors. The PCR ran on 60 Vbeta and 13 Jbeta primers. Using immunoSEQ multiplex PCR, the repertoire was profiled, and TCRdb retains in-frame clones only, with some absent. The sample lists 210,000 or so clones, just under 80% occurring once. Material for sequencing was PBMCs. Source of these receptors: a boy between 10 and 17 years old in good health and CMV-seronegative.

The rearrangement links TRBV25-1 to TRBJ1-1, with D maybe TRBD1 (5 bases). The CDR3 consists of 12 residues. Germline V CDR1 and CDR2: MGHDK, SYGVNS. Trimming left V 7 bases short and J 0 bases short, with 6 bases between. CDR3 sequence: CASTGMNTEAFF. CDR3 in DNA: TGTGCCAGCACAGGGATGAACACTGAAGCTTTCTTT.

The V call is TRBV10-1, the J call TRBJ1-5; D remains ambiguous. Trimming took off 3 bases at V and 2 bases at J, with 11 bases between the two ends. This CDR3 is built from 15 residues. Germline CDR1 and CDR2: WNHNN and SYGVQD (reference sequence). CDR3 bases: TGCGCCAGCAGTGAACGGGAATGGGGCAATCAGCCCCAGCATTTT. The encoded protein is CASSEREWGNQPQHF.

This chain links TRBV19 with TRBJ2-6; 7 nucleotides match TRBD1. Germline trimming cut 8 bases from V and 4 bases from J; bases unmatched to any gene: 8. Germline CDR1 is LNHDA and CDR2 is SQIVND (reference sequence). The CDR3 runs to 15 residues. CDR3 protein: CASLGRGTGANVLTF. In nucleotides, the CDR3 is TGTGCCAGTCTCGGCAGGGGGACCGGGGCCAACGTCCTGACTTTC.

This clone was counted once. The CDR3 sequence: CATGTGWIYGYTF. Written as DNA, the CDR3 is TGTGCCACCGGGACAGGGTGGATCTATGGCTACACCTTC. The chain employs TRBV15 and TRBJ1-2, with 9 bases that match TRBD1. The CDR3 consists of 13 residues. The V gene end was trimmed by 8 bases and the J gene end by 4 bases; junction bases not matched to a gene: 5. From germline, CDR1 is LNHNV and CDR2 YYDKDF (reference sequence).

The V gene is TRBV14, the J gene TRBJ1-2; 7 bases fit TRBD1. There are 17 residues in the CDR3. Germline-derived CDR1 and CDR2 are SGHDN and FVKESK. Trimming cost V 0 bases and J 4 bases; bases outside gene matches: 11. The chain's CDR3 is CASSQEVLGQPFYGYTF. CDR3 bases: TGTGCCAGCAGCCAAGAAGTTTTGGGACAGCCTTTCTATGGCTACACCTTC.

This clone appeared a single time. This chain joins TRBV11-2 and TRBJ1-1; D call uncertain. CDR3 size: 12 residues. Germline CDR1 reads SGHAT; CDR2 reads FQNNGV. Trimming left V 3 bases short and J 4 bases short, with 6 bases between. In DNA, the CDR3 is TGTGCCAGCAGCTTCGACTCCACTGAAGCTTTCTTT. This translates into CASSFDSTEAFF.

The V call is TRBV19, the J call TRBJ1-2, with no clear D. In germline, CDR1 is LNHDA, CDR2 SQIVND (reference sequence). Trimming removed 4 bases at V and 7 bases at J, with 13 bases between. This CDR3 has 13 amino acids. CDR3 protein: CASSRYIGSGYTF. CDR3 DNA: TGTGCCAGTAGTAGGTACATCGGGTCTGGCTACACCTTC.

This chain connects TRBV7-9 to TRBJ1-2, with a possible D match to TRBD1 (6 bases). The CDR3 has 16 amino acids. Trimming shortened V by 1 base and J by 6 bases, and 18 bases separated the two germline ends. Germline-derived CDR1 and CDR2 are SEHNR and FQNEAQ (reference sequence). The CDR3 nucleotides read TGTGCCAGCAGCTTAGGGAGGCCCAGGGGATCCCATGGCTACACCTTC. This translates into CASSLGRPRGSHGYTF. Together with reference TRBV7-9 and TRBJ1-2, the CDR3 gives the full variable domain: DTGVSQNPRHKITKRGQNVTFRCDPISEHNRLYWYRQTLGQGPEFLTYFQNEAQLEKSRLLSDRFSAERPKGSFSTLEIQRTEQGDSAMYLCASSLGRPRGSHGYTFGSGTRLTVV.

The chain carries TRBV5-8 and TRBJ1-4, with 7 bases that match TRBD1. Germline CDR1 reads SGHTS; CDR2 reads YDEGEE. J gave up 5 bases and V 4 bases, and 5 bases lay outside the gene matches. This CDR3 is 14 amino acids long. The DNA for the CDR3 is TGTGCCAGCAGCCATGGGACAGTAAATGAAAAACTGTTTTTT. Translating gives CASSHGTVNEKLFF.

This chain links TRBV27 with TRBJ1-1, with D perhaps matching TRBD1 (6 bases). The CDR3 has 14 amino acids. Deletions cut 5 bases from V and 6 bases from J, with 16 bases between. Germline V gene data show CDR1 as MNHEY and CDR2 as SMNVEV (reference sequence). CDR3 protein: CASSVQGARAEAFF. For the CDR3, the DNA is TGTGCCAGCAGTGTACAGGGTGCGAGGGCTGAAGCTTTCTTT.